This TCR beta chain was identified in a study of control samples from healthy donors and cancer patients. Assay: immunoSEQ multiplex PCR; the TCRdb copy retains only in-frame clones and omits some. Of 90,000 or so clones in the sample, 88% were seen once. CDR3 length: 13 amino acids. Germline values: CDR1 LGHDT, CDR2 YNNKEL (reference sequence). V shed 3 bases and J shed 3 bases, with 8 bases lying between them. The rearrangement links TRBV3-1 (or the pseudogene TRBV3-2) to TRBJ1-1, with D unresolved. Material: blood. The TCR comes from a woman between 65 and 79 years old in good health. The CDR3 nucleotides are TGTGCCAGCAGCCATAGGAGCGACACTGAAGCTTTCTTT. Its protein is CASSHRSDTEAFF.